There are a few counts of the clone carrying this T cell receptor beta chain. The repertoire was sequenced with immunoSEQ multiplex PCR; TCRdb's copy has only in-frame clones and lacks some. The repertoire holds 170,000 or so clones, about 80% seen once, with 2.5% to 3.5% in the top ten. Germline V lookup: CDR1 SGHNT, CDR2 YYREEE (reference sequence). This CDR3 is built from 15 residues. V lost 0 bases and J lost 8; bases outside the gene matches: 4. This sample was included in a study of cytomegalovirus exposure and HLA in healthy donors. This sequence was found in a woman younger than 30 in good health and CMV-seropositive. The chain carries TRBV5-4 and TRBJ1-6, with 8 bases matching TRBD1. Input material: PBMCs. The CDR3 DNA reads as TGTGCCAGCAGCTTGGCCAGGGGGCTGGATTCACCCCTCCACTTT. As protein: CASSLARGLDSPLHF. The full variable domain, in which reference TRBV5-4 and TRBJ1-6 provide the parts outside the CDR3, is ETGVTQSPTHLIKTRGQQVTLRCSSQSGHNTVSWYQQALGQGPQFIFQYYREEENGRGNFPPRFSGLQFPNYSSELNVNALELDDSALYLCASSLARGLDSPLHFGNGTRLTVT.